These 10 T cell receptor beta chains were all obtained from the same sample, sequenced in a study of cytomegalovirus exposure and HLA in healthy donors. PCR was performed using 60 Vbeta and 13 Jbeta primers. Some clones are missing from TCRdb's copy, which holds only in-frame ones; the method was immunoSEQ multiplex PCR. The table lists about 110,000 clones, roughly 80% of them singletons. Sequences were obtained from PBMCs. The receptor set was obtained from a man aged 25 to 40 in good health and CMV-seropositive.

This clone has a handful of counts. J is TRBJ1-2 and V is TRBV9; D not certain. Germline CDR1 reads SGDLS; CDR2 reads YYNGEE. The CDR3 covers 15 residues. The V and J ends lost 3 bases and 4 bases respectively, with 16 bases between them. The CDR3 region is CASSAAVAGTYGYTF. In DNA, the CDR3 is TGTGCCAGCAGCGCCGCTGTGGCAGGAACCTATGGCTACACCTTC.

The chain uses TRBV6-4 and TRBJ2-3, with 7 bases identical to TRBD2. Germline CDR1 is MRHNA and CDR2 is SNTAGT. Trimming cost V 3 bases and J 4 bases; bases outside gene matches: 7. The CDR3 spans 15 residues. The CDR3 reads CASSERASGSDTQYF. The CDR3 DNA reads TGTGCCAGCAGTGAAAGGGCTAGCGGATCAGATACGCAGTATTTT.

The chain uses TRBV27 and TRBJ2-3, with 7 bases identical to TRBD2. This CDR3 spans 13 amino acids. Germline values: CDR1 MNHEY, CDR2 SMNVEV (reference sequence). The junction had 3 bases not matched to a gene; V was cut back by 3 bases and J by 6 bases. CDR3 nucleotide sequence: TGTGCCAGCAGTTTCCTCGGGGGGGATACGCAGTATTTT. Amino acid sequence: CASSFLGGDTQYF.

The V and J genes are TRBV4-1 and TRBJ1-6; D is unclear. Germline V gives CDR1 MGHRA, CDR2 YSYEKL. The CDR3 covers 15 residues. Trimming cost V 0 bases and J 7 bases, with 10 bases left between them. CDR3 bases: TGCGCCAGCAGCCAAGATACCAGGTCCAATTCACCCCTCCACTTT. This gives the protein CASSQDTRSNSPLHF.

The chain combines TRBV5-1 with TRBJ1-4; tentatively, D is TRBD1 (5 bases). The CDR3 has 15 residues. Germline lookup yields CDR1 SGHRS and CDR2 YFSETQ. V lost 2 bases, J lost 5 bases, and 13 bases lay in between. The CDR3 coding sequence is TGCGCCAGCAGCTTCGGGGGGGACGGCAATGAAAAACTGTTTTTT. Its translation is CASSFGGDGNEKLFF.

This clone was picked up one time. J is TRBJ2-5 and V is TRBV7-8; D unresolved. The closer fit of TRBJ2-7 to the DNA end suggests the J call may be wrong. Looked up from germline, CDR1 is SGHVS and CDR2 is FQNEAQ. This CDR3 contains 13 residues. CDR3 protein: CASSRSPVHEQYF. The CDR3, as DNA: TGTGCCAGCAGCCGCTCCCCGGTCCACGAGCAGTACTTC.

This clone has more than one count but fewer than ten. In DNA form, the CDR3 reads TGCGCCAGCAGCACCCGGGACAGGAACGGTCTGAACACTGAAGCTTTCTTT. It yields the protein CASSTRDRNGLNTEAFF. The chain employs TRBV4-3 and TRBJ1-1; 8 nucleotides match TRBD1. The CDR3 extends over 17 amino acids. Unmatched junction bases numbered 11, after V lost 5 bases and J lost 0 bases. CDR1 is LGHNA and CDR2 is YSLEER in the germline V gene.

This clone was found a few times. This rearrangement joins TRBV10-3 to TRBJ1-5, with D possibly TRBD1 on 6 matching bases. The CDR3 covers 13 residues. The germline gives CDR1 ENHRY, CDR2 SYGVKD. With 6 bases removed from V and 4 bases from J, the gap between germline ends came to 10 bases. CDR3 nucleotide sequence: TGTGCCATCAGGCAGGACAGTAATCAGCCCCAGCATTTT. It translates to CAIRQDSNQPQHF.

The V and J genes are TRBV11-2 and TRBJ2-7, with D tentatively TRBD1 (6 bases). The CDR3 sequence is 16 residues long. CDR1 is SGHAT, CDR2 FQNNGV, per germline. The V end lost 5 bases, the J end lost 0 bases, and 17 bases lay between the germline ends. The CDR3 nucleotides read TGTGCCAGCAGCCCGCAGCAGGGGACCGGCTCCTACGAGCAGTACTTC. Translated: CASSPQQGTGSYEQYF.

The chain recombines TRBV7-2 with TRBJ2-3; TRBD2 aligns across 8 bases. The CDR3 sequence is 15 residues long. V lost 5 bases to trimming and J lost 2 bases; unmatched junction nucleotides: 6. Germline-derived CDR1 and CDR2 are SGHTA and FQGNSA. In DNA form, the CDR3 reads TGTGCCAGCAGCAGAGCAGCGGGGGCCACAGATACGCAGTATTTT. It specifies CASSRAAGATDTQYF.